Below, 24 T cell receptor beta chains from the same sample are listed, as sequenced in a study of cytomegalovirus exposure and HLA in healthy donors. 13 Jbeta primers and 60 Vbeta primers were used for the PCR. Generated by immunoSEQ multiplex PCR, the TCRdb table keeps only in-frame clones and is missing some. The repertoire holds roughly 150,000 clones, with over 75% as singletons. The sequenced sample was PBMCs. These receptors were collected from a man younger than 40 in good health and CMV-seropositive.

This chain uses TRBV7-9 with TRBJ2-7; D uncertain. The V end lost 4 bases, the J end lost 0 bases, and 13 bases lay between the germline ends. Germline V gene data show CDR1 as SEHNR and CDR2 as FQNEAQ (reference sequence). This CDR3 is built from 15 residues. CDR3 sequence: CASSSAAEPSYEQYF. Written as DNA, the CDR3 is TGTGCCAGCAGCTCCGCGGCGGAACCCTCCTACGAGCAGTACTTC.

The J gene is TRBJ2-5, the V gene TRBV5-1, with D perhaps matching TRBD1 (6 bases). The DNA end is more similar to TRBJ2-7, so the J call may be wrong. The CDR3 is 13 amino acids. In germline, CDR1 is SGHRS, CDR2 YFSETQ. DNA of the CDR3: TGCGCCAGCAGCTGGGACAATTCCTACGAGCAGTACTTC. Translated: CASSWDNSYEQYF.

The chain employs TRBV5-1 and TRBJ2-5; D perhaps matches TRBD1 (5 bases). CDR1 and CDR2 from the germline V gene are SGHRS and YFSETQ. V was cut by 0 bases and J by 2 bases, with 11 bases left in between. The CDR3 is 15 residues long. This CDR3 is CASSLGGQLQETQYF. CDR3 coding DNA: TGCGCCAGCAGCTTGGGGGGCCAGCTTCAAGAGACCCAGTACTTC.

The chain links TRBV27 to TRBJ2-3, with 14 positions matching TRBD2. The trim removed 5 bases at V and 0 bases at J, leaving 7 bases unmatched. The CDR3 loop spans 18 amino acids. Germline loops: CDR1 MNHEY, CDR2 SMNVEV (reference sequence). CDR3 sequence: CASSRRLAGGPSTDTQYF. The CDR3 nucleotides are TGTGCCAGCAGTCGTAGACTAGCGGGAGGGCCTAGCACAGATACGCAGTATTTT.

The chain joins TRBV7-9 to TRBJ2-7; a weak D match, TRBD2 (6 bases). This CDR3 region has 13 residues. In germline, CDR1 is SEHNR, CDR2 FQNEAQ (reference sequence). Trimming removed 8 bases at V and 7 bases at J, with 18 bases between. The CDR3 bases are TGTGCCAGCTTTACTAGCATACCGGAGGAGCAGTACTTC. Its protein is CASFTSIPEEQYF.

The CDR3 protein is CASSLAGREAFF. As DNA, the CDR3 is TGTGCCAGCAGCTTAGCGGGGAGGGAAGCTTTCTTT. This rearrangement joins TRBV7-2 to TRBJ1-1; D is undetermined. Trimming left V 0 bases short and J 8 bases short, with 7 bases between. Germline V lookup: CDR1 SGHTA, CDR2 FQGNSA. The CDR3 extends over 12 amino acids.

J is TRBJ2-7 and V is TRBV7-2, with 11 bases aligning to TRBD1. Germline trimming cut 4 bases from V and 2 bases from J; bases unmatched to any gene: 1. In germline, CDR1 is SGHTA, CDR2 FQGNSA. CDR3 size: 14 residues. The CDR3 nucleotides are TGTGCCAGCAGCTGGGGACAGGGGGCCTACGAGCAGTACTTC. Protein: CASSWGQGAYEQYF. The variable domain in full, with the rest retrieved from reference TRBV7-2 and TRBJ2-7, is GAGVSQSPSNKVTEKGKDVELRCDPISGHTALYWYRQSLGQGLEFLIYFQGNSAPDKSGLPSDRFSAERTGGSVSTLTIQRTQQEDSAVYLCASSWGQGAYEQYFGPGTRLTVT.

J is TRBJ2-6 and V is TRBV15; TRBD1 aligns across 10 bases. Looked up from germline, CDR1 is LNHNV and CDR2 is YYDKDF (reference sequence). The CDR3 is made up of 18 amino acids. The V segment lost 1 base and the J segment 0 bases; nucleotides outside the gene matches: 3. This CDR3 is CATSRGWTGGSGANVLTF. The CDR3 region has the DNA TGTGCCACCAGCAGAGGGTGGACAGGGGGCTCTGGGGCCAACGTCCTGACTTTC.

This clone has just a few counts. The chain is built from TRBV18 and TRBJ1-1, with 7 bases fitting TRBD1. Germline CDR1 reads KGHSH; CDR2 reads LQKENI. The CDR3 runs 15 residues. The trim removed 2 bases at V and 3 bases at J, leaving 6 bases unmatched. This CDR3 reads CASSPITGQYTEAFF. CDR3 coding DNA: TGTGCCAGCTCACCAATAACGGGACAGTACACTGAAGCTTTCTTT.

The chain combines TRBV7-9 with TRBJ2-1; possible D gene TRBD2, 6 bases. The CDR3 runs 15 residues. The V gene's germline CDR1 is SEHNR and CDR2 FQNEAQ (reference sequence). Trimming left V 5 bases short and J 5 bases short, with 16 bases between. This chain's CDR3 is CASSAGGGTNNEQFF. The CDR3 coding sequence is TGTGCCAGCAGCGCTGGAGGAGGGACGAACAATGAGCAGTTCTTC.

CDR3 DNA: TGTGCCACCAGCAGCGGGGGTAACACTGAAGCTTTCTTT. The encoded protein is CATSSGGNTEAFF. V is TRBV15 and J is TRBJ1-1; D is possibly TRBD1 (5 bases). The ends were cut back, 3 bases at V and 2 bases at J, with 7 bases in the middle. Per the germline V gene, CDR1 is LNHNV and CDR2 is YYDKDF (reference sequence). This CDR3 region has 13 residues.

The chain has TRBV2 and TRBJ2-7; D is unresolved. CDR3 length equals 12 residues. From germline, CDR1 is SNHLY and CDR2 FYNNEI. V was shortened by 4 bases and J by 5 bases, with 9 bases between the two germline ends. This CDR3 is CASSVQWHEQYF. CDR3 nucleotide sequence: TGTGCCAGCAGTGTTCAGTGGCACGAGCAGTACTTC.

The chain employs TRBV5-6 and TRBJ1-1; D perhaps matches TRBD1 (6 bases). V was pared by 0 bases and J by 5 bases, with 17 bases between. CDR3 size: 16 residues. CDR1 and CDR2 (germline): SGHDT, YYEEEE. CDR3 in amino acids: CASSLGTALSNTEAFF. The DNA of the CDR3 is TGTGCCAGCAGCTTGGGGACAGCTCTCTCGAATACTGAAGCTTTCTTT.

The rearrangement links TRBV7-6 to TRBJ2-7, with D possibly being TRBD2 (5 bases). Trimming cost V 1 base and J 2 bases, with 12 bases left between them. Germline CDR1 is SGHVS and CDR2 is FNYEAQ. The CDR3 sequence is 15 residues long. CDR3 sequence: CASSLVSEGAYEQYF. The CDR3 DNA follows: TGTGCCAGCAGCTTAGTTTCCGAGGGAGCCTACGAGCAGTACTTC.

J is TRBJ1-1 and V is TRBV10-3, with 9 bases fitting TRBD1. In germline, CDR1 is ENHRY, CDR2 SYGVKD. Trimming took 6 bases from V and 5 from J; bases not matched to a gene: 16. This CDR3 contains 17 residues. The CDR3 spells CAIRAHGDRAERTEAFF. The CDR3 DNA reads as TGTGCCATCAGAGCTCATGGGGACAGGGCGGAACGGACTGAAGCTTTCTTT.

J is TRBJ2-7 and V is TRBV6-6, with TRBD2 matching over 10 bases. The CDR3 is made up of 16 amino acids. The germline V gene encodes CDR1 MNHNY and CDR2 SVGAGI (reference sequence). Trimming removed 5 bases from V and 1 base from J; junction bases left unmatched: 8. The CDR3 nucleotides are TGTGCCAGCAGTCACGACGCTAGCGGGAGTTCCTACGAGCAGTACTTC. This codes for CASSHDASGSSYEQYF.

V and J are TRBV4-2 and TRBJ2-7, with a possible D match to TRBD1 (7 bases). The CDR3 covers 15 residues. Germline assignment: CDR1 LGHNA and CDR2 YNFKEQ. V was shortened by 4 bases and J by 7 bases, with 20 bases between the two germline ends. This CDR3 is CASSPPGSGGWEQYF. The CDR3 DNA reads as TGTGCCAGCAGCCCCCCGGGGTCAGGGGGGTGGGAGCAGTACTTC.

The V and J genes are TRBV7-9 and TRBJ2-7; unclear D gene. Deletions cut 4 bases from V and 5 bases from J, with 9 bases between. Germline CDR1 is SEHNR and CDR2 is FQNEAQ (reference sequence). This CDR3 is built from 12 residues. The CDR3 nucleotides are TGTGCCAGCAGCTCCCTTGAGAACGAGCAGTACTTC. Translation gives CASSSLENEQYF.

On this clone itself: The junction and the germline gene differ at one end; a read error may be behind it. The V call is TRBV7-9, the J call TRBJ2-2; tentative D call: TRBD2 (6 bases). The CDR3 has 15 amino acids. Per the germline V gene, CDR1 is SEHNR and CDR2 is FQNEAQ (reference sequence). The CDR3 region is CSSSLWPAGTGELFF. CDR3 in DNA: TGTTCCAGCAGCTTATGGCCAGCGGGCACCGGGGAGCTGTTTTTT.

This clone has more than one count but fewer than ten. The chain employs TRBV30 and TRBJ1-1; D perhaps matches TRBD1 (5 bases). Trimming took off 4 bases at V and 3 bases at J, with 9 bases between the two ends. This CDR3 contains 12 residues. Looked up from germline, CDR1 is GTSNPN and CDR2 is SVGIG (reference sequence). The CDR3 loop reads CAWNQGYTEAFF. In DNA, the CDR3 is TGTGCCTGGAATCAGGGCTACACTGAAGCTTTCTTT. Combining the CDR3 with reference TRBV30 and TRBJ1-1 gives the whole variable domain SQTIHQWPATLVQPVGSPLSLECTVEGTSNPNLYWYRQAAGRGLQLLFYSVGIGQISSEVPQNLSASRPQDRQFILSSKKLLLSDSGFYLCAWNQGYTEAFFGQGTRLTVV.

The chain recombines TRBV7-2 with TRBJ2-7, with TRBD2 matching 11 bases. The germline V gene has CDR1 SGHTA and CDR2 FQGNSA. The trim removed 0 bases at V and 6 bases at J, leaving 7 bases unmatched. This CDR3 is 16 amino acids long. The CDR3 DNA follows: TGTGCCAGCAGCTTAGCGGCTAGCGGGAGGAGAGGCGAGCAGTACTTC. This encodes CASSLAASGRRGEQYF.

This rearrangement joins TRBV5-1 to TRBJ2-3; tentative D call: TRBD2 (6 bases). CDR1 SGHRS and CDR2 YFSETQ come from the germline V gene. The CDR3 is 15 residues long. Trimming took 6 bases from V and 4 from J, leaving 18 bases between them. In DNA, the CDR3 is TGCGCCAGCAAGTCCCGCGGGGATGTGGCAGATACGCAGTATTTT. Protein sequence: CASKSRGDVADTQYF.

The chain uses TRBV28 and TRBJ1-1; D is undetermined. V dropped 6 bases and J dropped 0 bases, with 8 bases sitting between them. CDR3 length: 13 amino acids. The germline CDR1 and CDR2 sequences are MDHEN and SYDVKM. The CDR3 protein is CASSHTMNTEAFF. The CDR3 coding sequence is TGTGCCAGCAGCCATACAATGAACACTGAAGCTTTCTTT.

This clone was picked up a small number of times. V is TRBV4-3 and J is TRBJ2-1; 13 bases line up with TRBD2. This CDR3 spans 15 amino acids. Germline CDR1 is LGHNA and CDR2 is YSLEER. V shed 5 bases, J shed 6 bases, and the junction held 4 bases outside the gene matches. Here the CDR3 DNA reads TGCGCCAGCAGCGAAGGACTAGCGGGAGCCAATGAGCAGTTCTTC. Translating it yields CASSEGLAGANEQFF.